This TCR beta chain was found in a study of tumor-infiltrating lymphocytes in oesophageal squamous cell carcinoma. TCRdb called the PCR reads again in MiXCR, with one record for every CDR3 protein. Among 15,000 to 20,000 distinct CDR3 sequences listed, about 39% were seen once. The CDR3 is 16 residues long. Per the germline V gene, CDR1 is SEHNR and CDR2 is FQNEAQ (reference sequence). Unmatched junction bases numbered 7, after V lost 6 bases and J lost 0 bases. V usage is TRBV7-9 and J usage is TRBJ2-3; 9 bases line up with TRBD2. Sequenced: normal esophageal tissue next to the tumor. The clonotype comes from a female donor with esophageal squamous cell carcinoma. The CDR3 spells CASSHPSGISTDTQYF. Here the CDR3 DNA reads TGTGCCAGCAGTCATCCTAGCGGGATAAGCACAGATACGCAGTATTTT.